This T cell receptor beta chain was sequenced for a study of T cells expressing NK-cell markers. Study overall: Seven HCMV-seropositive donors and one seronegative donor made up the eight sequenced donors.

General observations from the study: Six donors carried dominant NKG2C+ clonotypes that made up roughly 1.0-7.5% of their CD8+ T cells.

Of note for this clonotype: The antigen is undetermined.

From its re-call of the 5' RACE reads, TCRdb lists each CDR3 protein once, without DNA. This sample's table has 350,000 to 450,000 distinct CDR3 sequences. This CDR3 has 15 residues. From germline, CDR1 is SGHRS and CDR2 YFSETQ. This chain joins TRBV5-1 and TRBJ2-1; TCRdb proposes TRBD1, but this gene call is untestable without DNA. This TCR came from a man aged 18 to 70 in good health. The sample taken for sequencing was blood T cells: a sorted CD56 or NKG2C T cell subset, CD4+ or CD8+ T cells, or bulk PBMC T cells (not recorded which). The CDR3 spells CASSRTGSARNEQFF. The whole variable domain, remainder taken from reference TRBV5-1 and TRBJ2-1, is KAGVTQTPRYLIKTRGQQVTLSCSPISGHRSVSWYQQTPGQGLQFLFEYFSETQRNKGNFPGRFSGRQFSNSRSEMNVSTLELGDSALYLCASSRTGSARNEQFFGPGTRLTVL.